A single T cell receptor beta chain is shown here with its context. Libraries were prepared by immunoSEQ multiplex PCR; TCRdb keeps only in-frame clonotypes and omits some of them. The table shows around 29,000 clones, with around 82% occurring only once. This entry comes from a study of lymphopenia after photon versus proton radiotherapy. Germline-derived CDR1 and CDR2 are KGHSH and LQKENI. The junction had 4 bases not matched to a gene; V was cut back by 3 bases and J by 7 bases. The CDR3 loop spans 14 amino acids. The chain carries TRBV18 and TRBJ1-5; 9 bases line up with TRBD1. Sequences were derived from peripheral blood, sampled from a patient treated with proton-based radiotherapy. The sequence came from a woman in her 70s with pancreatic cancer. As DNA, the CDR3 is TGTGCCAGCTCACCGGACAGGGGTTTCCAGCCCCAGCATTTT. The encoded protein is CASSPDRGFQPQHF. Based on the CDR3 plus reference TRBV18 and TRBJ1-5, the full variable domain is NAGVMQNPRHLVRRRGQEARLRCSPMKGHSHVYWYRQLPEEGLKFMVYLQKENIIDESGMPKERFSAEFPKEGPSILRIQQVVRGDSAAYFCASSPDRGFQPQHFGDGTRLSIL.